This T cell receptor (beta chain) was found in a study of breast tumors, draining lymph nodes, adjacent tissues. This clonotype was observed at least ten times. The lymph nodes were axillary draining lymph nodes from breast cancer patients. TCRdb redid the calling of the multiplex PCR reads with MiXCR, one entry per CDR3 protein. Of 100,000 to 150,000 distinct CDR3 sequences listed, 20% to 25% were seen once; the top ten hold 2.6%. CDR1 is LGHNA and CDR2 is YNFKEQ in the germline V gene. This CDR3 is 13 amino acids long. With V trimmed by 1 base and J by 5 bases, 0 bases remained unmatched. The receptor was isolated from a female donor with breast cancer. Some clones in this sample may be carry-over from other donors' samples. Sequenced: axillary lymph node tissue. V gene TRBV4-2 combines with J gene TRBJ2-3, with 7 bases aligning to TRBD1. CDR3 sequence (DNA): TGTGCCAGCAGCCAAGGACAGGGAGATACGCAGTATTTT. Translation: CASSQGQGDTQYF.